The 13 T cell receptor beta chains in this list originate from one sample, sequenced in a study of cytomegalovirus exposure and HLA in healthy donors. With 60 Vbeta and 13 Jbeta primers, the PCR was carried out. Libraries were prepared by immunoSEQ multiplex PCR; TCRdb keeps only in-frame clonotypes and omits some of them. Among around 170,000 clones listed, roughly 76% were seen once. Material: PBMCs. These receptor sequences come from a man in his forties in good health and CMV-seropositive.

The chain joins TRBV27 to TRBJ1-1; D remains unclear. CDR1 MNHEY and CDR2 SMNVEV come from the germline V gene (reference sequence). The CDR3 contains 13 residues. The V end was cut by 2 bases, the J end by 5 bases, with 9 bases between. CDR3 sequence (DNA): TGTGCCAGCAGTTTAGGGCCTGCTACTGAAGCTTTCTTT. Translated: CASSLGPATEAFF.

This clone has only one observation. This rearrangement joins TRBV4-3 to TRBJ2-5; a possible D gene is TRBD2 (7 bases). Germline V gives CDR1 LGHNA, CDR2 YSLEER. The CDR3 covers 15 residues. V gave up 4 bases and J gave up 4 bases, with 16 bases separating them. CDR3 residues: CASSPRSGGRETQYF. In DNA form, the CDR3 reads TGCGCCAGCAGCCCCCGGTCGGGGGGCAGAGAGACCCAGTACTTC.

This clone occurred a few times. The rearrangement links TRBV18 to TRBJ2-2; TRBD1 might be the D (6 bases). The CDR3 is 15 amino acids. V lost 1 base to trimming and J lost 3 bases, with 9 bases between them. Germline V gene data show CDR1 as KGHSH and CDR2 as LQKENI. The CDR3 coding sequence is TGTGCCAGCTCACCACGCAGGGGCGACACCGGGGAGCTGTTTTTT. Residues: CASSPRRGDTGELFF.

The chain couples TRBV19 to TRBJ2-3, with TRBD1 matching over 10 bases. The CDR3 consists of 13 residues. The trim removed 6 bases at V and 4 bases at J, leaving 1 base unmatched. Germline values: CDR1 LNHDA, CDR2 SQIVND (reference sequence). The CDR3: CASRGQGADTQYF. CDR3 nucleotides: TGTGCCAGTAGAGGACAGGGGGCAGATACGCAGTATTTT.

This clone was observed a single time. The CDR3 here is CASSLSRAGGMVGQFF. CDR3 nucleotides: TGTGCCAGCAGTTTATCGAGAGCGGGGGGGATGGTGGGGCAGTTCTTC. This sequence joins TRBV27 and TRBJ2-1; 10 bases line up with TRBD2. The CDR3 runs 16 residues. With V trimmed by 0 bases and J by 12 bases, 11 bases remained unmatched. Germline CDR1 is MNHEY and CDR2 is SMNVEV (reference sequence).

This chain joins TRBV15 and TRBJ2-7; no definite D call. In germline, CDR1 is LNHNV, CDR2 YYDKDF (reference sequence). This CDR3 contains 14 residues. Trimming took 3 bases from V and 4 from J, leaving 13 bases between them. CDR3 amino acids: CATSRSRPPYEQYF. CDR3 DNA: TGTGCCACCAGCAGGTCGCGGCCACCTTACGAGCAGTACTTC.

This chain joins TRBV25-1 and TRBJ2-5; D gene uncertain. The V gene lost 2 bases and the J gene lost 0 bases, with 10 bases spanning the gap. The CDR3 extends over 15 amino acids. CDR1 and CDR2 (germline): MGHDK, SYGVNS. CDR3 bases: TGTGCCAGCAGTGAACAGGCATGGGACCAAGAGACCCAGTACTTC. This gives the protein CASSEQAWDQETQYF.

The chain uses TRBV7-9 and TRBJ2-5; 9 positions match TRBD1. V lost 3 bases and J lost 2; bases outside the gene matches: 4. The CDR3 covers 15 residues. The germline V gene encodes CDR1 SEHNR and CDR2 FQNEAQ (reference sequence). The CDR3 coding sequence is TGTGCCAGCAGCTTGACAGGGGGTTCGCAAGAGACCCAGTACTTC. Translated: CASSLTGGSQETQYF.

The rearrangement uses TRBV25-1 and TRBJ1-2; 9 nucleotides match TRBD1. Germline V gene lookup returns CDR1 MGHDK and CDR2 SYGVNS. The V gene end was trimmed by 4 bases and the J gene end by 7 bases; junction bases not matched to a gene: 7. CDR3 length: 14 amino acids. CDR3 bases: TGTGCCAGCAGTGGTCGGACAGGGGCGGGTGGCTACACCTTC. It encodes CASSGRTGAGGYTF.

The V call is TRBV28, the J call TRBJ1-6, with D maybe TRBD1 (5 bases). The CDR3 runs 14 residues. The V gene lost 8 bases and the J gene lost 3 bases, with 11 bases spanning the gap. Germline CDR1 MDHEN, CDR2 SYDVKM. The CDR3 loop reads CASVPGDYNSPLHF. DNA for the CDR3: TGTGCCAGCGTCCCGGGGGACTATAATTCACCCCTCCACTTT.

The chain uses TRBV6-6 and TRBJ2-7, with 8 positions matching TRBD1. The CDR3 consists of 16 residues. The V gene end was trimmed by 4 bases and the J gene end by 0 bases; junction bases not matched to a gene: 8. Germline lookup yields CDR1 MNHNY and CDR2 SVGAGI (reference sequence). CDR3 sequence reads: CASSFGQGTFSYEQYF. CDR3 nucleotides: TGTGCCAGCAGTTTTGGACAGGGAACCTTCTCCTACGAGCAGTACTTC.

The chain is built from TRBV5-4 and TRBJ1-2; D perhaps matches TRBD1 (5 bases). The V gene lost 2 bases and the J gene lost 8 bases, with 10 bases spanning the gap. Germline CDR1 and CDR2: SGHNT and YYREEE (reference sequence). The CDR3 has 12 amino acids. CDR3 sequence reads: CASSFGTGGYTF. In nucleotides, the CDR3 is TGTGCCAGCAGCTTTGGGACTGGGGGCTACACCTTC.

J is TRBJ1-1 and V is TRBV19; D is unclear. V lost 5 bases, J lost 1 base, and 8 bases lay in between. The CDR3 is made up of 13 amino acids. Germline CDR1 reads LNHDA; CDR2 reads SQIVND (reference sequence). The CDR3 loop is CASSLGRNTEAFF. The DNA for the CDR3 is TGTGCCAGTAGTCTGGGGAGGAACACTGAAGCTTTCTTT.